Listed below are T cell receptor beta chains from one sample, sequenced in a study of blood T cells in healthy people across ages. TCRdb called the 5' RACE reads again in MiXCR, with one record for every CDR3 protein. The sample carries roughly 1.4 million distinct CDR3 sequences, roughly 59% recorded once. The sample comprised blood. These receptors were collected from a young man in good health. Both conserved end residues are part of each CDR3. A D gene is named only where the DNA matches it firmly. A row's size may be missing; if present it is once, few, many or a size class.

.	TRBV20-1	few	TRBJ2-7	TGCAGTGTTACGGACGGAGGGGCAAGATCCTACGAGCAGTACTTC	CSVTDGGARSYEQYF
.	TRBV5-1	.	TRBJ2-1	TGCGCCAGCAGCTTGTTGAGCCCCTACAATGAGCAGTTCTTC	CASSLLSPYNEQFF
.	TRBV12-3/TRBV12-4	few	TRBJ1-2	TGTGCCGGCTCGCCCGGGAAAGGCTATGGCTACACCTTC	CAGSPGKGYGYTF
TRBD1	TRBV29-1	few	TRBJ1-4	TGCAGCGGATATACAGGGGGCACTAATGAAAAACTGTTTTTT	CSGYTGGTNEKLFF
TRBD2	TRBV20-1	.	TRBJ2-1	TGCAGTGCTAGCGCGGGACTAGCGGGAGGCTACAATGAGCAGTTCTTC	CSASAGLAGGYNEQFF
TRBD1	TRBV4-2	once	TRBJ2-2	TGTGCCAGCAGCCAAGATAGGCAGGGGGCGTCCGGGGAGCTGTTTTTT	CASSQDRQGASGELFF
.	TRBV4-1	.	TRBJ2-7	TGCGCCAGCAGCCAACCTCACGCGGGAAAACCCTACGAGCAGTACTTC	CASSQPHAGKPYEQYF
.	TRBV5-6	few	TRBJ2-7	TGTGCCAGCAGCGCCTTCTCCTACGAGCAGTACTTC	CASSAFSYEQYF
.	TRBV6-5	.	TRBJ1-1	TGTGCCAGCAGTTACTCGGAGAGCCCGAACACTGAAGCTTTCTTT	CASSYSESPNTEAFF
.	TRBV15	once	TRBJ1-4	TGTGCCACCAGTGCCGTTCCCACAGTGAATGAAAAACTGTTTTTT	CATSAVPTVNEKLFF
.	TRBV20-1	.	TRBJ2-5	TGCAGTGCCCCGGGGGGCAGAGAGACCCAGTACTTC	CSAPGGRETQYF
TRBD2	TRBV14	few	TRBJ2-1	TGTGCCAGCAGCGCTTTGCGGGGGGCCTTCCATGAGCAGTTCTTC	CASSALRGAFHEQFF
.	TRBV6-2/TRBV6-3	.	TRBJ2-4	TGTGCCAGCAGTTACTCGTATGCAGACCCACTAGCCAAAAACATTCAGTACTTC	CASSYSYADPLAKNIQYF
.	TRBV2	.	TRBJ1-5	TGTGCCAGCAGAACCACAGGGAATAGCAATCAGCCCCAGCATTTT	CASRTTGNSNQPQHF
.	TRBV29-1	.	TRBJ2-3	TGCAGCGTTGAAGGCCAGATGCTAGGAACAGATACGCAGTATTTT	CSVEGQMLGTDTQYF
.	TRBV4-1	few	TRBJ2-3	TGCGCCAGCAGCCAAGGGGTTCTTGATACGCAGTATTTT	CASSQGVLDTQYF
.	TRBV5-1	.	TRBJ2-1	TGCGCCAGTAGACGGGACCCAACCTACAATGAGCAGTTCTTC	CASRRDPTYNEQFF
TRBD1	TRBV28	few	TRBJ1-2	TGTGCCAGCAGTTCCGCCGTAGGGACAGGGATAAGTGGCTACACCTTC	CASSSAVGTGISGYTF
.	TRBV20-1	once	TRBJ1-2	TGCAGTGCTAGGGAAGCAGGGTATGGCTACACCTTC	CSAREAGYGYTF
.	TRBV27	few	TRBJ1-2	TGTGCCAGCAGGGGGACCTTCTATGGCTACACCTTC	CASRGTFYGYTF
.	TRBV6-5	.	TRBJ2-7	TGTGCCAGCAGTTATATGGGAGGCTACGAGCAGTACTTC	CASSYMGGYEQYF
.	TRBV7-2	.	TRBJ2-7	TGTGCCAGCAGCTGGGAAACAGGGAATGGCGAGCAGTACTTC	CASSWETGNGEQYF
.	TRBV7-6	.	TRBJ2-3	TGTGCCAGCAGCAAGACTCGCACAGATACGCAGTATTTT	CASSKTRTDTQYF
.	TRBV7-9	few	TRBJ2-5	TGTGCCAGCAGCTTACCGGGACTCACCGCCCTGCAGTACTTC	CASSLPGLTALQYF
TRBD2	TRBV4-3	few	TRBJ2-5	TGCGCCAGCAGACTTACATGGACTAGCGGAGAGACCCAGTACTTC	CASRLTWTSGETQYF
.	TRBV20-1	.	TRBJ2-1	TGCAGTGCTAGAGCTGGCGGGGTCGGCAATGAGCAGTTCTTC	CSARAGGVGNEQFF
.	TRBV4-1	few	TRBJ1-5	TGCGCCAGCAGCCAAGCAGGTAATGGCAATCAGCCCCAGCATTTT	CASSQAGNGNQPQHF
.	TRBV12-3/TRBV12-4	.	TRBJ1-2	TGTGCCAGCAGTTTAGAGGTGACAGGCCTAAATGGCTACACCTTC	CASSLEVTGLNGYTF
.	TRBV27	few	TRBJ2-7	TGTGCCAGCAGTACCAGGCCCATAGCTAGCGACGAGCAGTACTTC	CASSTRPIASDEQYF
TRBD1	TRBV6-2/TRBV6-3	.	TRBJ1-5	TGTGCCAGCAGAGCCGGGACAGGGAGTCATCAGCCCCAGCATTTT	CASRAGTGSHQPQHF
.	TRBV20-1	.	TRBJ2-7	TGCAGTGCTGGGGGCGGGGGCCTGTACGAGCAGTACTTC	CSAGGGGLYEQYF
TRBD1	TRBV30	.	TRBJ2-7	TGTGCCTGGAGTGGCGGGTACAGGGGATTTAGCGAGCAGTACTTC	CAWSGGYRGFSEQYF
.	TRBV7-2	.	TRBJ2-5	TGTGCCAGCAGCTTAGCGCGGTGGTACGGACAAGAGACCCAGTACTTC	CASSLARWYGQETQYF
.	TRBV27	few	TRBJ2-7	TGTGCCAGCAGTCGGGTCGGAGACTACGAGCAGTACTTC	CASSRVGDYEQYF
.	TRBV4-2	.	TRBJ2-7	TGTGCCAACAGCCAAGACCCGGACTACTACGAGCAGTACTTC	CANSQDPDYYEQYF
.	TRBV25-1	.	TRBJ2-3	TGTGCCAGCAGCGCCGGACGGGCGCAGTATTTT	CASSAGRAQYF
.	TRBV20-1	.	TRBJ2-3	TGCAGTGCTCCAGACAGAGCAGATACGCAGTATTTT	CSAPDRADTQYF